This is a list of T cell receptor beta chains from one sample in a study of regulatory T cells in long-lasting Graves disease. One entry per CDR3 protein, called by TCRdb with MiXCR from the multiplex PCR reads. Found here are hundreds of thousands of distinct CDR3 sequences, approximately 15% of them singletons; the top ten hold about 17%. The sample was also reused in another study, on T cells in Graves' hyperthyroidism and ophthalmopathy.

Sequences were derived from peripheral blood mononuclear cells (PBMCs), sampled at new diagnosis, from a patient treated with antithyroid drugs. These receptor sequences come from a woman aged 25 to 39 with Graves disease. The CDR3 runs from the conserved cysteine through the conserved F or W. The D gene is left open where the match is weak. Expanded clones get a size class; other rows say once, few or many, or leave the size out.

clone size: many
J gene: TRBJ2-3
D gene: TRBD1
V gene: TRBV12-3/TRBV12-4
CDR3 protein: CASRRTGDDTQYF
CDR3 DNA: TGTGCCAGCAGGAGGACAGGGGACGATACGCAGTATTTT

clone size: .
J gene: TRBJ2-7
D gene: .
V gene: TRBV20-1
CDR3 protein: CSARDQEGHIYEQYF
CDR3 DNA: TGCAGTGCTAGAGATCAGGAGGGGCACATCTACGAGCAGTACTTC

clone size: many
J gene: TRBJ1-1
D gene: TRBD1
V gene: TRBV27
CDR3 protein: CASSRGQSQAFF
CDR3 DNA: TGTGCCAGCAGTAGGGGACAGAGTCAAGCTTTCTTT

clone size: many
J gene: TRBJ2-7
D gene: .
V gene: TRBV29-1
CDR3 protein: CSVVSGPQAYEQYF
CDR3 DNA: TGCAGCGTTGTATCTGGACCTCAGGCCTACGAGCAGTACTTC

clone size: many
J gene: TRBJ2-2
D gene: TRBD2
V gene: TRBV11-2
CDR3 protein: CASRSYRKAGTSGELFF
CDR3 DNA: TGTGCCAGCAGGTCATATAGGAAAGCGGGAACAAGTGGGGAGCTGTTTTTT

clone size: many
J gene: TRBJ2-3
D gene: .
V gene: TRBV5-1
CDR3 protein: CASSLAYVSNDVTQYF
CDR3 DNA: TGCGCCAGCAGCTTGGCCTACGTATCCAACGATGTGACGCAGTATTTT

clone size: .
J gene: TRBJ1-5
D gene: .
V gene: TRBV20-1
CDR3 protein: CSARDSGEGGQPQHF
CDR3 DNA: TGCAGTGCTAGAGATTCCGGGGAAGGGGGTCAGCCCCAGCATTTT

clone size: many
J gene: TRBJ1-5
D gene: TRBD1
V gene: TRBV20-1
CDR3 protein: CSARTGINQPQHF
CDR3 DNA: TGCAGTGCGAGGACAGGGATTAATCAGCCCCAGCATTTT

clone size: many
J gene: TRBJ1-5
D gene: TRBD1
V gene: TRBV20-1
CDR3 protein: CSAVKNPGGGQPQHF
CDR3 DNA: TGCAGTGCCGTAAAGAACCCAGGGGGAGGGCAGCCCCAGCATTTT

clone size: many
J gene: TRBJ1-2
D gene: .
V gene: TRBV30
CDR3 protein: CAWSGGSDYGYTF
CDR3 DNA: TGTGCCTGGAGTGGGGGCAGCGACTATGGCTACACCTTC

clone size: .
J gene: TRBJ2-4
D gene: .
V gene: TRBV3-1
CDR3 protein: CASSHGQRNIRYF
CDR3 DNA: TGTGCCAGCAGCCACGGACAGAGAAACATTCGGTACTTC

clone size: many
J gene: TRBJ2-5
D gene: TRBD2
V gene: TRBV6-1
CDR3 protein: CASSRPVSLAGGETQYF
CDR3 DNA: TGTGCCAGCAGCCGGCCAGTGAGTCTAGCGGGAGGAGAGACCCAGTACTTC

clone size: many
J gene: TRBJ1-1
D gene: .
V gene: TRBV2
CDR3 protein: CASSVGVYEAFF
CDR3 DNA: TGTGCCAGCAGTGTGGGAGTTTATGAAGCTTTCTTT

clone size: few
J gene: TRBJ2-1
D gene: .
V gene: TRBV9
CDR3 protein: CASSVAPTDEQFF
CDR3 DNA: TGTGCCAGCAGCGTAGCCCCCACGGATGAGCAGTTCTTC

clone size: .
J gene: TRBJ2-2
D gene: .
V gene: TRBV4-1
CDR3 protein: CASRQDAGGFWTGELFF
CDR3 DNA: TGCGCCAGCAGACAGGACGCCGGTGGATTCTGGACCGGGGAGCTGTTTTTT